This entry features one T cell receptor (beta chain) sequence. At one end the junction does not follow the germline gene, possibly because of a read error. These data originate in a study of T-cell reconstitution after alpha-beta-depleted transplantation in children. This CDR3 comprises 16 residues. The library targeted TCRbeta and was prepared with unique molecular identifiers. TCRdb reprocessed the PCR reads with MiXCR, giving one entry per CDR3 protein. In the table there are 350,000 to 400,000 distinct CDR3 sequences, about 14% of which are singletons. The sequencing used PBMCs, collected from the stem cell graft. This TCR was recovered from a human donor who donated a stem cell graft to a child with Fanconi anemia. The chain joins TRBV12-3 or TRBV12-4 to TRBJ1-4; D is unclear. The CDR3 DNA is TGTGCCAGCGGTTTAGGCAGCCTTGGAACTAATGAAAAACTGTTTTTT. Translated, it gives CASGLGSLGTNEKLFF.